One sample yielded the 25 T cell receptor beta chains listed below, sequenced in a study of blood T cell repertoires in COVID-19. Repertoires were generated with immunoSEQ multiplex PCR, while TCRdb's copy carries only in-frame clones and drops some. The sample yields around 94,000 clones, around 84% seen once. Sequencing used peripheral blood. These receptors all come from a human donor in a cohort sampled during active COVID-19.

This clone was recorded a few times. This chain uses TRBV6-5 with TRBJ1-4; D unclear. Germline CDR1 and CDR2: MNHEY and SVGAGI. The ends were cut back, 5 bases at V and 8 bases at J, with 15 bases in the middle. CDR3 length: 14 residues. The CDR3 protein is CASSITYESEKLFF. The CDR3 DNA follows: TGTGCCAGCAGTATTACTTACGAGTCCGAAAAACTGTTTTTT.

CDR3 sequence (DNA): TGTGCCAGCAGTGAACTAGCGGGGGGGCTCACGCAGTATTTT. Amino acids: CASSELAGGLTQYF. The rearrangement joins TRBV25-1 to TRBJ2-3; 12 bases agree with TRBD2. Germline V gene sequence: CDR1 MGHDK, CDR2 SYGVNS. The length of the CDR3 is 14 residues. V lost 2 bases and J lost 9; bases outside the gene matches: 3.

V and J are TRBV6-6 and TRBJ2-2; TRBD1 is a possible D gene (6 bases). Germline CDR1 is MNHNY and CDR2 is SVGAGI (reference sequence). Trimming took off 7 bases at V and 7 bases at J, with 16 bases between the two ends. This CDR3 comprises 14 residues. CDR3 DNA sequence: TGTGCCAGCACCCTCCGACAGGTATTCGGGGAGCTGTTTTTT. This codes for CASTLRQVFGELFF.

The genes are TRBV3-1 (or the pseudogene TRBV3-2) and TRBJ2-1, with D possibly being TRBD1 (6 bases). Germline V gene sequence: CDR1 LGHDT, CDR2 YNNKEL (reference sequence). V shed 4 bases and J shed 10 bases, with 17 bases lying between them. CDR3 length equals 14 residues. The CDR3 loop is CASSLKAGRGEQFF. CDR3 DNA: TGTGCCAGCAGCCTCAAGGCTGGAAGGGGGGAGCAGTTCTTC.

This clone was detected only once. The chain employs TRBV24-1 and TRBJ2-3; tentatively, D is TRBD2 (6 bases). Germline V gene lookup returns CDR1 KGHDR and CDR2 SFDVKD. The V end was cut by 2 bases, the J end by 2 bases, with 13 bases between. CDR3 length: 16 residues. The CDR3 reads CATSDSGREDTDTQYF. The CDR3 nucleotides are TGTGCCACCAGTGATTCGGGCAGGGAGGACACAGATACGCAGTATTTT.

This chain joins TRBV6-4 and TRBJ2-7; 7 bases align to TRBD1. Germline CDR1 reads MRHNA; CDR2 reads SNTAGT. V dropped 6 bases and J dropped 3; count of bases not matched to a gene: 5. The CDR3 has 13 residues. CDR3 sequence reads: CASRGTVYYEQYF. The CDR3 DNA sequence: TGTGCCAGCAGGGGGACAGTGTACTACGAGCAGTACTTC.

In DNA, the CDR3 is TGTGCCAGCAGTTTTTGTAATTCGCAGAAATCTGATACGCAGTATTTT. It codes for CASSFCNSQKSDTQYF. The chain has TRBV27 and TRBJ2-3; no clear D. The CDR3 has 16 residues. Looked up from germline, CDR1 is MNHEY and CDR2 is SMNVEV (reference sequence). The V end was cut by 3 bases, the J end by 6 bases, with 19 bases between.

The chain joins TRBV11-3 to TRBJ2-1; TRBD2 agrees at 14 bases. Germline V gives CDR1 SGHNT, CDR2 YENEEA. With 3 bases clipped from V and 4 bases from J, the junction kept 8 bases outside the gene matches. The CDR3 is 18 amino acids. The CDR3 sequence is CASSFRTSGGPPYNEQFF. CDR3 bases: TGTGCCAGCAGCTTCCGGACTAGCGGGGGGCCTCCTTACAATGAGCAGTTCTTC.

V usage is TRBV11-2 and J usage is TRBJ2-1, with 12 bases lining up with TRBD2. J gave up 10 bases and V 0 bases, and 4 bases lay outside the gene matches. CDR3 length: 15 amino acids. Germline assignment: CDR1 SGHAT and CDR2 FQNNGV. The CDR3 spells CASSLDASGRGEQFF. The DNA of the CDR3 is TGTGCCAGCAGCTTAGATGCTAGCGGGAGGGGGGAGCAGTTCTTC.

The chain joins TRBV4-2 to TRBJ1-3; 8 bases agree with TRBD1. The V gene's germline CDR1 is LGHNA and CDR2 YNFKEQ. CDR3 size: 16 residues. The V and J ends lost 3 bases and 3 bases, in that order; junction bases with no gene match: 7. The CDR3 DNA reads as TGTGCCAGCAGCCAGCCCCGCAGGGGGCATGGAAACACCATATATTTT. It encodes CASSQPRRGHGNTIYF.

The chain carries TRBV19 and TRBJ2-5, with D perhaps TRBD1 (6 bases). The CDR3 contains 15 residues. The germline V and J ends were trimmed by 6 bases and 4 bases, with 18 bases remaining between them. Germline V gives CDR1 LNHDA, CDR2 SQIVND (reference sequence). This chain's CDR3 is CASRTTGILGETQYF. In DNA, the CDR3 is TGTGCCAGTAGAACCACAGGGATTTTAGGAGAGACCCAGTACTTC.

The CDR3 loop is CASSEQGARGNQPQHF. The DNA for the CDR3 is TGTGCCAGCTCGGAACAGGGGGCTAGGGGCAATCAGCCCCAGCATTTT. The gene calls are TRBV18 and TRBJ1-5, with TRBD1 matching 9 bases. The germline gives CDR1 KGHSH, CDR2 LQKENI. Trimming cost V 6 bases and J 2 bases; bases outside gene matches: 8. The CDR3 covers 16 residues.

CDR3 loop: CASSLDLGQPEQYF. Here the CDR3 DNA reads TGTGCCAGCAGCTTAGACCTCGGACAGCCCGAGCAGTACTTC. The chain couples TRBV11-2 to TRBJ2-7; D perhaps matches TRBD1 (6 bases). CDR3 size: 14 residues. Trimming removed 0 bases at V and 6 bases at J, with 12 bases between. The germline CDR1 and CDR2 sequences are SGHAT and FQNNGV.

This chain's CDR3 is CASSAYRAHTDTQYF. The DNA of the CDR3 is TGTGCCAGCAGCGCTTACAGGGCACACACAGATACGCAGTATTTT. This chain uses TRBV7-2 with TRBJ2-3; D is possibly TRBD1 (6 bases). Trimming pared 5 bases from V and 2 bases from J, leaving 14 bases between. The CDR3 contains 15 residues. The germline gives CDR1 SGHTA, CDR2 FQGNSA.

The V call is TRBV6-4, the J call TRBJ2-3, with TRBD1 matching 7 bases. After removal of 6 bases from V and 0 bases from J, the junction contained 6 bases not matched to a gene. CDR1 and CDR2 (germline): MRHNA, SNTAGT. CDR3 length equals 15 residues. CDR3 region: CASSPTGSSTDTQYF. CDR3 coding DNA: TGTGCCAGCAGCCCGACAGGGTCTAGCACAGATACGCAGTATTTT.

The V call is TRBV7-6, the J call TRBJ2-7; the D gene is possibly TRBD2 (7 bases). The CDR3 contains 14 residues. The germline V gene encodes CDR1 SGHVS and CDR2 FNYEAQ. The V end was cut by 5 bases, the J end by 5 bases, with 16 bases between. CDR3 residues: CASSPLGGPDEQYF. For the CDR3, the DNA is TGTGCCAGCAGCCCACTCGGGGGGCCCGACGAGCAGTACTTC.

The chain recombines TRBV30 with TRBJ1-1, with 7 nucleotides matching TRBD1. The CDR3 extends over 11 amino acids. V lost 4 bases to trimming and J lost 7 bases; unmatched junction nucleotides: 3. Germline V CDR1 and CDR2: GTSNPN, SVGIG (reference sequence). Here the CDR3 reads CAWTTGFEAFF. In DNA, the CDR3 is TGTGCCTGGACGACAGGGTTTGAAGCTTTCTTT.

V usage is TRBV19 and J usage is TRBJ2-1; 8 nucleotides align to TRBD1. The CDR3 totals 15 residues. In germline, CDR1 is LNHDA, CDR2 SQIVND (reference sequence). V shed 10 bases, J shed 0 bases, and the junction held 8 bases outside the gene matches. CDR3: CATSGGLSSYNEQFF. In DNA form, the CDR3 reads TGTGCCACCTCAGGGGGCCTGAGCTCCTACAATGAGCAGTTCTTC.

The rearrangement links TRBV6-1 to TRBJ2-5, with a possible D match to TRBD2 (6 bases). Trimming cost V 0 bases and J 5 bases, with 19 bases left between them. Germline V CDR1 and CDR2: MNHNS, SASEGT. The CDR3 is 17 residues long. The CDR3 sequence is CASSEAAGRPPLETQYF. As DNA, the CDR3 is TGTGCCAGCAGTGAAGCCGCGGGGAGGCCCCCTCTCGAGACCCAGTACTTC.

V is TRBV6-5 and J is TRBJ1-2; no clear D. The CDR3 loop spans 13 amino acids. V lost 4 bases and J 0 bases, leaving 6 bases between the germline ends. CDR1 is MNHEY and CDR2 is SVGAGI in the germline V gene. In nucleotides, the CDR3 is TGTGCCAGCAGTTTAGAGTCTAACTATGGCTACACCTTC. It encodes CASSLESNYGYTF.

The chain recombines TRBV10-3 with TRBJ1-4, with a tentative D call TRBD1 (5 bases). Trimming took 0 bases from V and 5 from J, leaving 10 bases between them. This CDR3 region has 15 residues. CDR1 is ENHRY, CDR2 SYGVKD, per germline. CDR3 in DNA: TGTGCCATCAGTGAGTCATGGGGGGTAAATGAAAAACTGTTTTTT. It specifies CAISESWGVNEKLFF.

The CDR3 protein is CSAPGTDTQYF. The CDR3 nucleotides are TGCAGTGCCCCTGGCACAGATACGCAGTATTTT. This sequence joins TRBV20-1 and TRBJ2-3; D is undetermined. V was shortened by 6 bases and J by 1 base, with 5 bases between the two germline ends. The CDR3 spans 11 residues. CDR1 DFQATT and CDR2 SNEGSKA come from the germline V gene (reference sequence).

The chain links TRBV7-3 to TRBJ2-7, with TRBD1 matching 10 bases. Germline CDR1 reads SGHTA; CDR2 reads FQGTGA. V dropped 4 bases and J dropped 7; count of bases not matched to a gene: 7. The CDR3 is made up of 14 amino acids. Written as DNA, the CDR3 is TGTGCCAGCAGCTCCGGGACAGGGGAAGGAGAGCAGTACTTC. It translates to CASSSGTGEGEQYF.

The count of this clone is one. The rearrangement uses TRBV19 and TRBJ2-1; 11 positions match TRBD2. This CDR3 has 17 amino acids. Trimming at V came to 7 bases and at J to 0 bases, leaving 8 bases not matched to a gene. Germline V CDR1 and CDR2: LNHDA, SQIVND (reference sequence). CDR3 sequence: CASIIAGGLRSYNEQFF. The CDR3 DNA follows: TGTGCCAGTATCATAGCGGGGGGGCTTCGCTCCTACAATGAGCAGTTCTTC.

The chain has TRBV5-1 and TRBJ2-7; 7 bases align to TRBD2. Trimming cost V 0 bases and J 10 bases; bases outside gene matches: 10. The length of the CDR3 is 14 residues. Germline V gene lookup returns CDR1 SGHRS and CDR2 YFSETQ. This chain's CDR3 is CASSLGVAGDEQYF. CDR3 DNA sequence: TGCGCCAGCAGCTTGGGTGTCGCGGGGGATGAACAGTACTTC. The variable domain in full, completed from reference TRBV5-1 and TRBJ2-7, reads KAGVTQTPRYLIKTRGQQVTLSCSPISGHRSVSWYQQTPGQGLQFLFEYFSETQRNKGNFPGRFSGRQFSNSRSEMNVSTLELGDSALYLCASSLGVAGDEQYFGPGTRLTVT.